The text below deals with one T cell receptor beta chain. The data were taken from a study of blood T cell repertoires in COVID-19. On the study more broadly: Samples representing acute and convalescent COVID-19 were sourced from the United States, Italy and Spain. From T cells, B-cell-depleted T cells, or PBMCs came the material, which was cDNA or gDNA.

In the original workflow: Reference gene primer amplification in the assay estimated nucleated cell counts. Assay: immunoSEQ multiplex PCR; the TCRdb copy retains only in-frame clones and omits some. The D gene and trimming were derived from the DNA, and the V and J assignments and clone size from that table. The sample consists of 90,000 or so clones, approximately 81% of them appearing once. The sequenced sample was peripheral blood. The receptor was isolated from a man older than 75 with active or convalescent COVID-19.

CDR3 amino acids: CASSLGLAGSYTGELFF. The CDR3 region has the DNA TGTGCCAGCAGCCTGGGACTAGCGGGGTCGTACACCGGGGAGCTGTTTTTT. The chain couples TRBV3-1 (or the pseudogene TRBV3-2) to TRBJ2-2; 13 nucleotides agree with TRBD2. The ends lost 4 bases at V and 3 bases at J; junction bases unmatched: 5. The CDR3 has 17 residues. Per germline, CDR1 LGHDT and CDR2 YNNKEL (reference sequence).